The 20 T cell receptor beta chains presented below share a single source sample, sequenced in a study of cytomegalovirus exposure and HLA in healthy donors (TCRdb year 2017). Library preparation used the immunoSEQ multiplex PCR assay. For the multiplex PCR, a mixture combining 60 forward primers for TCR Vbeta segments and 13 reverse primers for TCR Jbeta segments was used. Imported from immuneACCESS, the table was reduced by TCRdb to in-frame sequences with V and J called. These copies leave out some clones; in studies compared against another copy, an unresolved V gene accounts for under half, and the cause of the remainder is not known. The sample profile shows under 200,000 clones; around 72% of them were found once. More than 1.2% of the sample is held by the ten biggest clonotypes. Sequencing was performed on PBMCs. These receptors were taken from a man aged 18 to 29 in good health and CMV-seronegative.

This CDR3 is CASSPAAGGFANTGELFF. CDR3 nucleotide sequence: TGCGCCAGCAGCCCCGCGGCGGGAGGATTCGCGAACACCGGGGAGCTGTTTTTT. This rearrangement joins TRBV5-1 to TRBJ2-2; 8 nucleotides match TRBD2. CDR1 and CDR2 from the germline V gene are SGHRS and YFSETQ. Trimming cost V 4 bases and J 0 bases; bases outside gene matches: 11. The CDR3 extends over 18 amino acids.

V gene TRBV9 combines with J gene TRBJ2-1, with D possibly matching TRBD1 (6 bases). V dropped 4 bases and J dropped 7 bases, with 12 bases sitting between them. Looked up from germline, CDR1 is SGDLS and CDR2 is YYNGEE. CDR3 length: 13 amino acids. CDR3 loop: CASSPKGGNEQFF. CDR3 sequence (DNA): TGTGCCAGCAGCCCTAAAGGGGGTAATGAGCAGTTCTTC.

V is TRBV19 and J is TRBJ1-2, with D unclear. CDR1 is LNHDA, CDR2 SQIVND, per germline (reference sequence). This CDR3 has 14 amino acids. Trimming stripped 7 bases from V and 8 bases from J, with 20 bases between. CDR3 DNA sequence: TGTGCCAGTACCGTCGCCCCCCCGGGTGGCGGCTACACCTTC. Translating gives CASTVAPPGGGYTF.

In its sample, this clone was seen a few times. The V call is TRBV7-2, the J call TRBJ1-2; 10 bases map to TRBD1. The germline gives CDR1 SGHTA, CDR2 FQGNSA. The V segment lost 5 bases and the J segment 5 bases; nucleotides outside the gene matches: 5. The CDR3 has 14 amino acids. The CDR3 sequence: CASSAQGQGYGYTF. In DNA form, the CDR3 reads TGTGCCAGCAGCGCCCAGGGACAGGGGTATGGCTACACCTTC.

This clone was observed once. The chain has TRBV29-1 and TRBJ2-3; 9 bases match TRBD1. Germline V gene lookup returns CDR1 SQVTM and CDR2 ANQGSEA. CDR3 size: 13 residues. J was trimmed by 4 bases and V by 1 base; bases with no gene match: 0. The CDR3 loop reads CSVEGQGADTQYF. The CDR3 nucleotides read TGCAGCGTTGAAGGACAGGGGGCAGATACGCAGTATTTT.

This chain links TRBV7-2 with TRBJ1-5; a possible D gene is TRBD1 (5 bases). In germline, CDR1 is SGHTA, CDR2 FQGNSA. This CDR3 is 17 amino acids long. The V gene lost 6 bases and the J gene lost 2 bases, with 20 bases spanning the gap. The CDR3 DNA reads TGTGCCAGCAGTCTGCTGCCAGGGATTTTAGGCAATCAGCCCCAGCATTTT. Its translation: CASSLLPGILGNQPQHF.

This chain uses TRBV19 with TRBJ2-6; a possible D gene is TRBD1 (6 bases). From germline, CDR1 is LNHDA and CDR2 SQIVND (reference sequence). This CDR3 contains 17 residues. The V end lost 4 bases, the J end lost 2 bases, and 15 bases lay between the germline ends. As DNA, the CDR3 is TGTGCCAGTAGTACGCGACAGGTTCGAACTGGGGCCAACGTCCTGACTTTC. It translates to CASSTRQVRTGANVLTF. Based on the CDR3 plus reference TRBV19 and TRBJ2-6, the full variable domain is DGGITQSPKYLFRKEGQNVTLSCEQNLNHDAMYWYRQDPGQGLRLIYYSQIVNDFQKGDIAEGYSVSREKKESFPLTVTSAQKNPTAFYLCASSTRQVRTGANVLTFGAGSRLTVL.

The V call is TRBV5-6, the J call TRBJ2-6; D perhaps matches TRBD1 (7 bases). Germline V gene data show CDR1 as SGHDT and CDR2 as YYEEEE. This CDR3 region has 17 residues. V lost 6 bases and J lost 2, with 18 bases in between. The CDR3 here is CASTGRGRGPGANVLTF. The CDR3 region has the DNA TGTGCCAGCACCGGGCGGGGTAGGGGGCCTGGGGCCAACGTCCTGACTTTC.

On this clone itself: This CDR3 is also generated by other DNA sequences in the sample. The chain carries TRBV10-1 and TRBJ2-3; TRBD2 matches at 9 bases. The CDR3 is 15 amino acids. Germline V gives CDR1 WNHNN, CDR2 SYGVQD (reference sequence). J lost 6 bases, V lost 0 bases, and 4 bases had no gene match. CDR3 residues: CASSESASGTDTQYF. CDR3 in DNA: TGCGCCAGCAGTGAGTCGGCTAGCGGGACTGATACGCAGTATTTT.

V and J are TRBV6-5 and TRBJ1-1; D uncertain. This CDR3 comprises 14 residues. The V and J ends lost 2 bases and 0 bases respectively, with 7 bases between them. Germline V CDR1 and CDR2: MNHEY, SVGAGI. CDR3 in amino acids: CASSYGLMNTEAFF. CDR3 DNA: TGTGCCAGCAGTTACGGCCTCATGAACACTGAAGCTTTCTTT.

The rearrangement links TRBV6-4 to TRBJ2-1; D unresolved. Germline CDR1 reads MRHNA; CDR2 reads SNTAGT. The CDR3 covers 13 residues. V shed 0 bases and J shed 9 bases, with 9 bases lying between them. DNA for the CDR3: TGTGCCAGCAGTGACTCTTCTCGGAGTGAGCAGTTCTTC. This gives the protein CASSDSSRSEQFF.

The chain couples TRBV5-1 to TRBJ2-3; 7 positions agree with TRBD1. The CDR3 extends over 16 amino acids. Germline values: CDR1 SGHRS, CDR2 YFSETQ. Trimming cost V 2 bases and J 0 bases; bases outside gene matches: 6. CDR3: CASSFDRARSTDTQYF. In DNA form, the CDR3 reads TGCGCCAGCAGCTTCGACAGGGCAAGAAGCACAGATACGCAGTATTTT.

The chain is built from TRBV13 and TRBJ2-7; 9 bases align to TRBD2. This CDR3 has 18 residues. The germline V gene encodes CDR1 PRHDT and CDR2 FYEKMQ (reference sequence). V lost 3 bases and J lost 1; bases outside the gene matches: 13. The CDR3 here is CASSLNELSSGISYEQYF. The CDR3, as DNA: TGTGCCAGCAGCTTGAATGAGTTGTCTAGCGGGATTTCCTACGAGCAGTACTTC.

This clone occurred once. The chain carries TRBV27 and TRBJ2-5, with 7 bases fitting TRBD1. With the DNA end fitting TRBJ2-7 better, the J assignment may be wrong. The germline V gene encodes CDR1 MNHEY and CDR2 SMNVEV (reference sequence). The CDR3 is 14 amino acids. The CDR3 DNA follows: TGTGCCAGCAGTCCCTACAGGGGTCGCTACGAGCAGTACTTC. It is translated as CASSPYRGRYEQYF.

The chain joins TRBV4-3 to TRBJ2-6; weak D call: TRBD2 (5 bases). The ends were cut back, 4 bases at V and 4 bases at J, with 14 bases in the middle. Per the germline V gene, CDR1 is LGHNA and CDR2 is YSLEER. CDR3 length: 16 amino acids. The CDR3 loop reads CASSPAWAGGANVLTF. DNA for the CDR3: TGCGCCAGCAGCCCCGCGTGGGCGGGCGGGGCCAACGTCCTGACTTTC.

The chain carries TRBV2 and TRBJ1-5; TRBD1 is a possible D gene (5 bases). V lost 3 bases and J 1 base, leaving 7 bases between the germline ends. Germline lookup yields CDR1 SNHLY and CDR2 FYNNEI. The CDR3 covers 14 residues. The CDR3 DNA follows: TGTGCCAGCAGTGAGGGGCCCAGCAATCAGCCCCAGCATTTT. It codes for CASSEGPSNQPQHF.

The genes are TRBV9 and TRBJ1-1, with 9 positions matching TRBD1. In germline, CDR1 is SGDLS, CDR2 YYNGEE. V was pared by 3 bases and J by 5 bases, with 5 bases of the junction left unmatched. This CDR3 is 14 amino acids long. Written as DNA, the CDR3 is TGTGCCAGCAGCGGGACAGGGGTGAGGACTGAAGCTTTCTTT. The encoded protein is CASSGTGVRTEAFF.

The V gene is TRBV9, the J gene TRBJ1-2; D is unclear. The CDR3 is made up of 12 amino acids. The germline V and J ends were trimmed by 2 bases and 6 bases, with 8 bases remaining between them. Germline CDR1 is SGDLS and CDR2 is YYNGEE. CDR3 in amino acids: CASSVPEDGYTF. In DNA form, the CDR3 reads TGTGCCAGCAGCGTTCCGGAGGATGGCTACACCTTC.

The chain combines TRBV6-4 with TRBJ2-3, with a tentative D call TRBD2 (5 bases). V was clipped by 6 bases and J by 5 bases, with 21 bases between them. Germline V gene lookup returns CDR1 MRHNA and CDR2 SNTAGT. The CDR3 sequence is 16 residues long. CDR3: CASRPEGRSNGDTQYF. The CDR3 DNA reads TGTGCCAGCAGGCCCGAGGGTAGGAGCAACGGAGATACGCAGTATTTT.

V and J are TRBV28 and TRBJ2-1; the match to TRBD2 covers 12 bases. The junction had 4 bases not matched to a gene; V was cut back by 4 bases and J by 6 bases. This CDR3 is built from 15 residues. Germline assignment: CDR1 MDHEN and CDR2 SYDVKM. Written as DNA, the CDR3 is TGTGCCAGCAGTTCACTAGCGGGAGGAGTCAATGAGCAGTTCTTC. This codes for CASSSLAGGVNEQFF.